This T cell receptor beta chain was documented in a study of glioma-infiltrating T cells after dendritic cell vaccination. TCRdb's table, derived via immunoSEQ multiplex PCR, lists solely in-frame clones and lacks some. This table holds roughly 83,000 clones, approximately 90% found once. With regard to this clone: The antigen is not known.

The CDR3 totals 18 residues. V gave up 1 base and J gave up 6 bases; unmatched junction bases: 8. Looked up from germline, CDR1 is SGHVS and CDR2 is FNYEAQ. Study-level points and caveats: Longer survival after dendritic cell vaccination followed higher pretreatment TIL content.

The chain combines TRBV7-6 with TRBJ2-3; 15 bases align to TRBD2. The TCR sequence derives from a human donor with glioblastoma. This specimen was blood, taken before dendritic cell vaccination. CDR3: CASSLGRTSGGAADTQYF. In DNA form, the CDR3 reads TGTGCCAGCAGCTTAGGCCGGACTAGCGGGGGGGCGGCGGATACGCAGTATTTT.